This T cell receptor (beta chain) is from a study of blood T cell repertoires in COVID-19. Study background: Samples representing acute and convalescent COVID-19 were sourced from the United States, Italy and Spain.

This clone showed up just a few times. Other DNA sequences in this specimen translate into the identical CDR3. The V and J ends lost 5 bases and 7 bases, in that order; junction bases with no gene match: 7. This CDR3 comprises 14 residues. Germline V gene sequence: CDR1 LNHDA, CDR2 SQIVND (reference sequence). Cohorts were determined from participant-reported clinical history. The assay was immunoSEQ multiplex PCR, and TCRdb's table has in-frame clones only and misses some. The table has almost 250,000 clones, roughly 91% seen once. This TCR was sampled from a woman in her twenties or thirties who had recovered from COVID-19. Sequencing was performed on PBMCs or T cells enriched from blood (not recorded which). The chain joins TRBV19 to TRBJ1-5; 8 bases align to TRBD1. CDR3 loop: CASSGSGGRQPQHF. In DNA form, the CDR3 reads TGTGCCAGTAGTGGATCAGGGGGCAGGCAGCCCCAGCATTTT.